These 21 T cell receptor beta chains were sequenced from one sample in a study of shared clonotypes between healthy human individuals. It was CD45RO-negative cells, positively selected for CCR7, that made up naive CD8 cells, with terminally differentiated effector memory CD45RA+ cells excluded. Profiled with immunoSEQ multiplex PCR; TCRdb holds only in-frame clones, not every one. The table has approximately 2,200,000 clones, under 95% seen once. Specimen: naive CD8+ T cells from PBMCs. Source of these receptors: a man younger than 35 in good health. Some clones in this sample may be carry-over from other donors' samples.

This clone was seen only once. This chain connects TRBV27 to TRBJ2-7, with D perhaps being TRBD1 or TRBD2 (5 bases each). V lost 2 bases and J lost 6, with 14 bases in between. The CDR3 covers 14 residues. CDR1 MNHEY and CDR2 SMNVEV come from the germline V gene (reference sequence). This CDR3 is CASSLGGPRFEQYF. CDR3 nucleotide sequence: TGTGCCAGCAGTTTAGGGGGACCCCGTTTCGAGCAGTACTTC.

The rearrangement links TRBV28 to TRBJ2-6, with 7 bases lining up with TRBD1. With 3 bases clipped from V and 1 base from J, the junction kept 6 bases outside the gene matches. The CDR3 runs 17 residues. Germline V lookup: CDR1 MDHEN, CDR2 SYDVKM. The CDR3 loop is CASSFRDSSSGANVLTF. The CDR3 coding sequence is TGTGCCAGCAGTTTCCGGGACAGCAGTTCTGGGGCCAACGTCCTGACTTTC.

This clone has just a few counts. V and J are TRBV4-1 and TRBJ2-2; D remains ambiguous. CDR3 length equals 10 residues. CDR1 is MGHRA and CDR2 is YSYEKL in the germline V gene. V gave up 9 bases and J gave up 5 bases, with 4 bases separating them. The DNA for the CDR3 is TGCGCCAGAGCTACCGGGGAGCTGTTTTTT. Protein product: CARATGELFF.

This chain uses TRBV28 with TRBJ1-2; 9 nucleotides line up with TRBD1. Germline V gives CDR1 MDHEN, CDR2 SYDVKM. The CDR3 totals 14 residues. The ends lost 3 bases at V and 6 bases at J; junction bases unmatched: 5. As DNA, the CDR3 is TGTGCCAGCAGTTTCGTGGGACAGGGCGATGGCTACACCTTC. This translates into CASSFVGQGDGYTF.

This chain links TRBV19 with TRBJ2-3; D is unresolved. The CDR3 runs to 14 residues. The germline V and J ends were trimmed by 5 bases and 2 bases, with 11 bases remaining between them. Germline assignment: CDR1 LNHDA and CDR2 SQIVND (reference sequence). In nucleotides, the CDR3 is TGTGCCAGTAGTCCCGTCTGGGACACAGATACGCAGTATTTT. It is translated as CASSPVWDTDTQYF.

This chain joins TRBV6-5 and TRBJ2-7, with D maybe TRBD2 (5 bases). The germline gives CDR1 MNHEY, CDR2 SVGAGI. This CDR3 is 14 amino acids long. V was trimmed by 5 bases and J by 5 bases, leaving 16 bases between them. The CDR3 nucleotides are TGTGCCAGCAGTCCACGAGGGCCCCCCAACGAGCAGTACTTC. Translating gives CASSPRGPPNEQYF.

The chain combines TRBV13 with TRBJ2-7; TRBD1 aligns across 11 bases. V dropped 1 base and J dropped 0; count of bases not matched to a gene: 8. Germline lookup yields CDR1 PRHDT and CDR2 FYEKMQ (reference sequence). The CDR3 is 18 amino acids. The CDR3 DNA sequence: TGTGCCAGCAGCTTAGAGGGGACAGGACAGGGGGCCTCCTACGAGCAGTACTTC. Amino acids: CASSLEGTGQGASYEQYF.

This sequence joins TRBV14 and TRBJ2-7; D is ambiguous. The ends were cut back, 0 bases at V and 2 bases at J, with 14 bases in the middle. This CDR3 contains 16 residues. Germline loops: CDR1 SGHDN, CDR2 FVKESK. CDR3 coding DNA: TGTGCCAGCAGCCAAGATTGGTCAGAGTTAGCCTACGAGCAGTACTTC. It specifies CASSQDWSELAYEQYF.

The V and J genes are TRBV7-9 and TRBJ2-2; 9 positions agree with TRBD2. CDR3 size: 17 residues. Germline CDR1 SEHNR, CDR2 FQNEAQ (reference sequence). V lost 7 bases and J lost 5; bases outside the gene matches: 14. The DNA for the CDR3 is TGTGCCAGCACCCTAGCGGGACTTCCATGGCCTACCGGGGAGCTGTTTTTT. It specifies CASTLAGLPWPTGELFF.

The V gene is TRBV5-1, the J gene TRBJ1-1; 7 bases map to TRBD1. Trimming took 1 base from V and 0 from J; bases not matched to a gene: 6. This CDR3 is built from 16 residues. From germline, CDR1 is SGHRS and CDR2 YFSETQ. CDR3 amino acids: CASSLPTGQMNTEAFF. CDR3 sequence (DNA): TGCGCCAGCAGCTTGCCTACGGGACAGATGAACACTGAAGCTTTCTTT. Full variable domain (outside the CDR3, taken from reference TRBV5-1 and TRBJ1-1): KAGVTQTPRYLIKTRGQQVTLSCSPISGHRSVSWYQQTPGQGLQFLFEYFSETQRNKGNFPGRFSGRQFSNSRSEMNVSTLELGDSALYLCASSLPTGQMNTEAFFGQGTRLTVV.

The chain carries TRBV6-5 and TRBJ2-1, with 8 nucleotides matching TRBD1. CDR3 length equals 15 residues. Trimming at V came to 5 bases and at J to 4 bases, leaving 7 bases not matched to a gene. The germline V gene has CDR1 MNHEY and CDR2 SVGAGI. CDR3 in amino acids: CASSVTGQVYNEQFF. The CDR3 region has the DNA TGTGCCAGCAGTGTAACGGGACAGGTTTACAATGAGCAGTTCTTC.

The J gene is TRBJ2-3, the V gene TRBV9; 10 bases line up with TRBD1. Germline V gives CDR1 SGDLS, CDR2 YYNGEE. The CDR3 has 15 amino acids. Trimming took 3 bases from V and 4 from J; bases not matched to a gene: 5. The CDR3 sequence is CASSDRDRGPDTQYF. In DNA, the CDR3 is TGTGCCAGCAGCGACCGGGACAGGGGCCCAGATACGCAGTATTTT.

The genes are TRBV7-9 and TRBJ1-2, with TRBD1 identical over 7 bases. This CDR3 spans 17 amino acids. J was trimmed by 3 bases and V by 5 bases; bases with no gene match: 15. The germline V gene has CDR1 SEHNR and CDR2 FQNEAQ (reference sequence). The CDR3 loop reads CASSLIPTGRWYYGYTF. The CDR3 DNA reads as TGTGCCAGCAGCCTAATCCCGACAGGGCGCTGGTACTATGGCTACACCTTC.

A single count supports this clone. The chain links TRBV28 to TRBJ2-7; a possible D gene is TRBD1 (6 bases). Trimming left V 6 bases short and J 2 bases short, with 20 bases between. Per the germline V gene, CDR1 is MDHEN and CDR2 is SYDVKM. CDR3 size: 16 residues. As DNA, the CDR3 is TGTGCCAGCAGCACGTCAAGGGACATCGACCCCTACGAGCAGTACTTC. As protein: CASSTSRDIDPYEQYF.

The gene calls are TRBV27 and TRBJ1-2, with D uncertain. Trimming took 0 bases from V and 5 from J, leaving 13 bases between them. The CDR3 covers 15 residues. Looked up from germline, CDR1 is MNHEY and CDR2 is SMNVEV (reference sequence). The CDR3 DNA reads as TGTGCCAGCAGTTTATCTCAGACAAGGAGATATGGCTACACCTTC. Its translation: CASSLSQTRRYGYTF.

V gene TRBV7-9 combines with J gene TRBJ2-7, with a possible D match to TRBD2 (6 bases). Germline CDR1 is SEHNR and CDR2 is FQNEAQ (reference sequence). This CDR3 comprises 13 residues. V was clipped by 1 base and J by 5 bases, with 9 bases between them. The CDR3 DNA is TGTGCCAGCAGCTTAGAGGACTATCACGAGCAGTACTTC. This codes for CASSLEDYHEQYF. Full variable domain (missing parts from reference TRBV7-9 and TRBJ2-7): DTGVSQNPRHKITKRGQNVTFRCDPISEHNRLYWYRQTLGQGPEFLTYFQNEAQLEKSRLLSDRFSAERPKGSFSTLEIQRTEQGDSAMYLCASSLEDYHEQYFGPGTRLTVT.

The chain has TRBV5-5 and TRBJ1-1; D gene unclear. V shed 0 bases and J shed 4 bases, with 10 bases lying between them. This CDR3 is 14 amino acids long. Germline V gene sequence: CDR1 SGHKS, CDR2 YYEKEE (reference sequence). CDR3 DNA: TGTGCCAGCAGCTTGGCGCCAGGATCCACTGAAGCTTTCTTT. This sequence encodes CASSLAPGSTEAFF.

The chain uses TRBV28 and TRBJ2-7; D is possibly TRBD2 (5 bases). Per germline, CDR1 MDHEN and CDR2 SYDVKM. The V end was cut by 4 bases, the J end by 7 bases, with 14 bases between. This CDR3 has 13 amino acids. The CDR3 DNA is TGTGCCAGCAGTTCCCCGGGCCCGGGGGAGCAGTACTTC. This gives the protein CASSSPGPGEQYF.

V usage is TRBV5-8 and J usage is TRBJ2-7; D assignment may be TRBD1 or TRBD2 (5 bases each). Germline lookup yields CDR1 SGHTS and CDR2 YDEGEE. CDR3 length: 10 amino acids. Trimming pared 4 bases from V and 8 bases from J, leaving 7 bases between. This chain's CDR3 is CASSVGQQYF. The CDR3 DNA is TGTGCCAGCAGCGTGGGACAGCAGTACTTC.

The chain uses TRBV7-2 and TRBJ2-5; 7 bases are shared with TRBD2. The CDR3 length is 15 residues. Germline CDR1 is SGHTA and CDR2 is FQGNSA. Trimming removed 5 bases from V and 4 bases from J; junction bases left unmatched: 10. This CDR3 is CASSPTRLAGETQYF. In nucleotides, the CDR3 is TGTGCCAGCAGCCCTACTAGACTAGCCGGAGAGACCCAGTACTTC.

This clone was observed a few times. V and J are TRBV7-9 and TRBJ1-5; D ambiguous. Trimming pared 2 bases from V and 2 bases from J, leaving 10 bases between. The V gene's germline CDR1 is SEHNR and CDR2 FQNEAQ (reference sequence). The CDR3 totals 15 residues. In DNA form, the CDR3 reads TGTGCCAGCAGCTTATCCACCAGTGGCAATCAGCCCCAGCATTTT. Translation: CASSLSTSGNQPQHF.